The clone carrying this T cell receptor beta chain came up a few times. Its target is unknown. This table comes from immunoSEQ multiplex PCR, and its TCRdb copy is limited to in-frame clones, with some not included. The sample lists roughly 80,000 clones; 83% were seen once. These data are taken from a study of T cell clones after liver transplantation. Study results and caveats: A larger donor-reactive than third-party decline suggested partial antigen-specific deletion.

The source of this sequence is a human patient who received a liver transplant. Some T cells may possibly be graft donor cells. The sequences come from CD4+ T cells from blood, collected at the 22-month timepoint.

CDR3 amino acids: CASSLDVGVQETQYF. DNA of the CDR3: TGTGCCAGCAGCTTAGATGTGGGGGTGCAAGAGACCCAGTACTTC. V usage is TRBV7-6 and J usage is TRBJ2-5; either TRBD1 or TRBD2 may supply D (5 bases each). V lost 1 base, J lost 2 bases, and 11 bases lay in between. CDR3 length: 15 amino acids. Germline CDR1 is SGHVS and CDR2 is FNYEAQ.